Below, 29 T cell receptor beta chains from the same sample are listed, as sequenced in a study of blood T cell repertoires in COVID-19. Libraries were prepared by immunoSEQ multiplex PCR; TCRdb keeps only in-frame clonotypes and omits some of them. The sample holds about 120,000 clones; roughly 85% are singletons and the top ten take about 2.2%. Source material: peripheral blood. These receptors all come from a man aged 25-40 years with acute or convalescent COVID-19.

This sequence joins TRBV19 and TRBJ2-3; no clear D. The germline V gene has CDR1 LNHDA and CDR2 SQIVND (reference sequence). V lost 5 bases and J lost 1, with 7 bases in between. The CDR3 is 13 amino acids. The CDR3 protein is CASSLQGTDTQYF. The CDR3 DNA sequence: TGTGCCAGTAGTCTGCAGGGCACAGATACGCAGTATTTT.

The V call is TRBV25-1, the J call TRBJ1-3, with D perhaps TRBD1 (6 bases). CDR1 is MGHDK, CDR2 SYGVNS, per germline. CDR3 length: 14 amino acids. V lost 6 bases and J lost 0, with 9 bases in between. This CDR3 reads CASRDSSSGNTIYF. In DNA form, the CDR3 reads TGTGCCAGCAGGGACAGCAGCTCTGGAAACACCATATATTTT.

This CDR3 reads CASSSTGAAEAFF. DNA for the CDR3: TGTGCCAGCTCGTCGACAGGGGCCGCTGAAGCTTTCTTT. The chain employs TRBV18 and TRBJ1-1, with 8 positions matching TRBD1. From germline, CDR1 is KGHSH and CDR2 LQKENI. V shed 6 bases and J 6 bases; nucleotides not matched to a gene: 6. CDR3 length equals 13 residues.

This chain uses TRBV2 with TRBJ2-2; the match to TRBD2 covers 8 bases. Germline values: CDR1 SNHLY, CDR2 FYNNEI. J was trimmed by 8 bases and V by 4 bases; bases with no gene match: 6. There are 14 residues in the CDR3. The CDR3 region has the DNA TGTGCCAGCAGTGTTCGGACTAGCTGGGGGGAGCTGTTTTTT. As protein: CASSVRTSWGELFF.

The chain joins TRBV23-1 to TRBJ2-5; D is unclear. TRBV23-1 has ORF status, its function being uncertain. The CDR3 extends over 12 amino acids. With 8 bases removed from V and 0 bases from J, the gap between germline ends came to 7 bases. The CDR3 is CASCTHQETQYF. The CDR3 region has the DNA TGCGCCAGCTGTACACACCAAGAGACCCAGTACTTC.

CDR3 in amino acids: CATLLTGDHSYEQYV. The DNA for the CDR3 is TGCGCCACCCTCCTGACAGGGGACCACTCCTACGAGCAGTACGTC. The chain links TRBV23-1 to TRBJ2-7, with TRBD1 matching over 8 bases. TRBV23-1 is an ORF, and what it does is uncertain. V shed 10 bases, J shed 0 bases, and the junction held 11 bases outside the gene matches. This CDR3 contains 15 residues.

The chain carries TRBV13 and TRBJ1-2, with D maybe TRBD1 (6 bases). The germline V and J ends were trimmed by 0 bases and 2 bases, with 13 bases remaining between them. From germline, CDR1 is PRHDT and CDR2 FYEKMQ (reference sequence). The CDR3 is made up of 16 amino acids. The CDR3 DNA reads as TGTGCCAGCAGCTTAGGGGCAGGGGTCAACAACTATGGCTACACCTTC. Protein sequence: CASSLGAGVNNYGYTF. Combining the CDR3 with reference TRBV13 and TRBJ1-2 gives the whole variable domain AAGVIQSPRHLIKEKRETATLKCYPIPRHDTVYWYQQGPGQDPQFLISFYEKMQSDKGSIPDRFSAQQFSDYHSELNMSSLELGDSALYFCASSLGAGVNNYGYTFGSGTRLTVV.

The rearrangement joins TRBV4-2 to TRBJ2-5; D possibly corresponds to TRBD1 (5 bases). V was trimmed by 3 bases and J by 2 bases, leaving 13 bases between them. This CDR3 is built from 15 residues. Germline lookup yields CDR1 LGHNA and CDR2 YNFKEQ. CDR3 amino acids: CASSHSPTAQETQYF. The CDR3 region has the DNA TGTGCCAGCAGCCACTCACCGACAGCTCAAGAGACCCAGTACTTC.

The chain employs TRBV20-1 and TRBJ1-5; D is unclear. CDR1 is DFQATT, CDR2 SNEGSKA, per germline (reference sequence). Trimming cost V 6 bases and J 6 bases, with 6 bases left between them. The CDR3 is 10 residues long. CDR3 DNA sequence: TGCAGTGCGGGGAGTCAGCCCCAGCATTTT. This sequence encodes CSAGSQPQHF.

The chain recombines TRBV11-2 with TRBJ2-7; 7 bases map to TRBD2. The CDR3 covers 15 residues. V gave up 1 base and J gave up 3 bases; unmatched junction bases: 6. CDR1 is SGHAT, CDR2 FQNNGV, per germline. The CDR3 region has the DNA TGTGCCAGCAGCTTAGGGGCGGGAGATCTCTACGAGCAGTACGTC. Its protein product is CASSLGAGDLYEQYV.

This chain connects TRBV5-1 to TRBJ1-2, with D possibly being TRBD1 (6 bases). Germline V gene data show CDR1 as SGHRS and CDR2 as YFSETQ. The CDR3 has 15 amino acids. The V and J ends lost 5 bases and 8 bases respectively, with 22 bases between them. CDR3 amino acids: CASRVPQDSPRGYTF. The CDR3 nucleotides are TGCGCCAGCAGAGTACCCCAGGACAGTCCAAGAGGCTACACCTTC.

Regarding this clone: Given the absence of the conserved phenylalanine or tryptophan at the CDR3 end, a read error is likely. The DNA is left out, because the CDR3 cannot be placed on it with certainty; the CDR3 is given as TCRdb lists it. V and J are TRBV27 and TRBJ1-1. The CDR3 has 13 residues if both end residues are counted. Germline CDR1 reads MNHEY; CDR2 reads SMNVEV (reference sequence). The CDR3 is CASSLGQGLALSI.

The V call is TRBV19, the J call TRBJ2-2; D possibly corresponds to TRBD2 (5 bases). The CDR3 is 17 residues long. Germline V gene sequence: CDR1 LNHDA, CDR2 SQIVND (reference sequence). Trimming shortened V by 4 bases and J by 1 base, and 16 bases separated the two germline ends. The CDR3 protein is CASSTLSLERNTGELFF. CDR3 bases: TGTGCCAGTAGTACGCTCTCACTAGAAAGGAACACCGGGGAGCTGTTTTTT.

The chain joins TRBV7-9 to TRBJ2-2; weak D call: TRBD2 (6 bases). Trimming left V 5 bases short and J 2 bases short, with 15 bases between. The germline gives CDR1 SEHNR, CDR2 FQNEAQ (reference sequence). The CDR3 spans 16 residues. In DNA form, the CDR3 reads TGTGCCAGCAGCGGCAGGGTGGAGGGCAACACCGGGGAGCTGTTTTTT. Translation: CASSGRVEGNTGELFF.

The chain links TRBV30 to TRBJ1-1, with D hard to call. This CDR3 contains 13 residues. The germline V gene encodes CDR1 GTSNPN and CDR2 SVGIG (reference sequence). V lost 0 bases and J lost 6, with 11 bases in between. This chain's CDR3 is CAWSVTDPPEAFF. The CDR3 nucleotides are TGTGCCTGGAGTGTTACAGACCCCCCTGAAGCTTTCTTT.

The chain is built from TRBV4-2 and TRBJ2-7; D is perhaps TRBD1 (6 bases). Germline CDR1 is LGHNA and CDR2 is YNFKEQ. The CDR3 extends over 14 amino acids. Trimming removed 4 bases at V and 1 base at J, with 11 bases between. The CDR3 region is CASSPGTLSYEQYF. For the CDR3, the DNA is TGTGCCAGCAGCCCCGGGACACTTTCCTACGAGCAGTACTTC.

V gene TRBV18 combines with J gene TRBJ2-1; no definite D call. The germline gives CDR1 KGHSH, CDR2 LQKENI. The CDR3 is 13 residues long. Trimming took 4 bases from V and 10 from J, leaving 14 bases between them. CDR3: CASSQAPDGEQFF. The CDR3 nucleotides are TGTGCCAGCTCACAAGCGCCTGACGGGGAGCAGTTCTTC.

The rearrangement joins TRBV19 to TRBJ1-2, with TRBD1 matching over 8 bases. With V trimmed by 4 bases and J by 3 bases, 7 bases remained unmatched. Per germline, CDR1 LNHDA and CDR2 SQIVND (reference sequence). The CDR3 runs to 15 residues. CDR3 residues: CASSTRQGLDYGYTF. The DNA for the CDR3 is TGTGCCAGTAGTACCCGACAGGGGTTGGACTATGGCTACACCTTC.

The CDR3 coding sequence is TGTGCCAGCAGTGAATCACCCTCCAGAGGGGGAGAAGCTTTCTTT. It encodes CASSESPSRGGEAFF. The chain employs TRBV6-1 and TRBJ1-1, with D perhaps matching TRBD1 (6 bases). The length of the CDR3 is 15 residues. Looked up from germline, CDR1 is MNHNS and CDR2 is SASEGT. V was pared by 2 bases and J by 8 bases, with 18 bases between.

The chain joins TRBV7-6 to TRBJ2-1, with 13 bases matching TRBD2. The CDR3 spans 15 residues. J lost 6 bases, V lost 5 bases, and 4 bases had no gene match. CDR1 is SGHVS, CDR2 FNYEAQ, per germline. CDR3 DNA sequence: TGTGCCAGCAGCCTTGGGACTAGCGGGACCAATGAGCAGTTCTTC. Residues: CASSLGTSGTNEQFF.

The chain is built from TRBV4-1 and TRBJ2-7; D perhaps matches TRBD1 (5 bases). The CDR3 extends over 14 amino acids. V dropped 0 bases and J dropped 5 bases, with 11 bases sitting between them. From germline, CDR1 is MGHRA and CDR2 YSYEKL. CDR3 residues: CASSQDGQGDEQYF. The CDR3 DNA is TGCGCCAGCAGCCAAGATGGGCAGGGCGACGAGCAGTACTTC.

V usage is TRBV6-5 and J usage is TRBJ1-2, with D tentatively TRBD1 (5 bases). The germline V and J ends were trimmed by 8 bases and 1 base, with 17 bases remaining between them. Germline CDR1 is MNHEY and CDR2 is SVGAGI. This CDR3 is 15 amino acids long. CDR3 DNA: TGTGCCAGCGCCACCGTTCGCGGGGGTAACTATGGCTACACCTTC. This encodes CASATVRGGNYGYTF.

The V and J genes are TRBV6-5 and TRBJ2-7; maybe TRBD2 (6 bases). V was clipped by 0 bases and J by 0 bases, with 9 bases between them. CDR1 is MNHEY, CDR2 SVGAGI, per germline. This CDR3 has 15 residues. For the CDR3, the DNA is TGTGCCAGCAGTTACTCTGCGGGGTCCTCCTACGAGCAGTACTTC. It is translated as CASSYSAGSSYEQYF.

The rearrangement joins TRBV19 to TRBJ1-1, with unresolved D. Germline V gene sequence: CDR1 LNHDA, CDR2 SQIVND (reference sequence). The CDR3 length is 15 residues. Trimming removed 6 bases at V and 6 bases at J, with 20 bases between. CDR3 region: CASREGGYENAEAFF. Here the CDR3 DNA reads TGTGCCAGTAGAGAGGGCGGGTACGAAAACGCTGAAGCTTTCTTT. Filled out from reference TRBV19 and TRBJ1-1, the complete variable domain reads DGGITQSPKYLFRKEGQNVTLSCEQNLNHDAMYWYRQDPGQGLRLIYYSQIVNDFQKGDIAEGYSVSREKKESFPLTVTSAQKNPTAFYLCASREGGYENAEAFFGQGTRLTVV.

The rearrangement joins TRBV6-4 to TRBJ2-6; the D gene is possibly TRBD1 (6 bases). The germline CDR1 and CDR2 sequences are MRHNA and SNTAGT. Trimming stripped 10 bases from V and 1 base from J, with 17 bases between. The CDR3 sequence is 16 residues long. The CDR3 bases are TGTGCCAACCGGGACAAGGGGTATTCTGGGGCCAACGTCCTGACTTTC. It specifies CANRDKGYSGANVLTF.

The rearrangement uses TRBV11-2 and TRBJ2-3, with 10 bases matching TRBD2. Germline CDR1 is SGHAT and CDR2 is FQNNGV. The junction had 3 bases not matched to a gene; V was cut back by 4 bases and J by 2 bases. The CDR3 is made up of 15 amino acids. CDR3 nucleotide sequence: TGTGCCAGCAGCTCCCTAGCGGGAGTCACAGATACGCAGTATTTT. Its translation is CASSSLAGVTDTQYF.

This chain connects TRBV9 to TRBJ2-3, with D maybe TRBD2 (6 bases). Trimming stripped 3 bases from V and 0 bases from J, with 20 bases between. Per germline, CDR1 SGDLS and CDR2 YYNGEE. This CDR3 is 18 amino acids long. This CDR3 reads CASSADPRDLTSTDTQYF. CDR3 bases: TGTGCCAGCAGCGCAGACCCGAGGGACTTAACTAGCACAGATACGCAGTATTTT.

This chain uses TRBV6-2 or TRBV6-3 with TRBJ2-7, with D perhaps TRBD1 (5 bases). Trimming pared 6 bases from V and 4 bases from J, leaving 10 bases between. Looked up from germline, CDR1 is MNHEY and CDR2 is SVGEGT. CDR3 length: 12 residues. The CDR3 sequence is CASSTTVYEQYF. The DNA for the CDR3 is TGTGCCAGCAGCACGACAGTATACGAGCAGTACTTC.

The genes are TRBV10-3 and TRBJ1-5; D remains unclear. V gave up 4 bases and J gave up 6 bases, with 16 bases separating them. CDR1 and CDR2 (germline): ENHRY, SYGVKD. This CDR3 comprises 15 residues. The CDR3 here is CAISGGGFEVQPQHF. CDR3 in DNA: TGTGCCATCAGTGGAGGTGGGTTCGAGGTTCAGCCCCAGCATTTT.